This T cell receptor beta chain originates from a study of cytomegalovirus exposure and HLA in healthy donors. Study-level points and caveats: Reportedly, fewer N-insertions than the approximately 700-donor mean appeared in an Asian-associated ancestry cluster in a later analysis.

Notes on this clone: Its antigen is unidentified.

The V gene end was trimmed by 4 bases and the J gene end by 1 base; junction bases not matched to a gene: 17. Germline-derived CDR1 and CDR2 are SGHRS and YFSETQ. The CDR3 has 20 residues. With 60 Vbeta and 13 Jbeta primers, the PCR was carried out. Data came from immunoSEQ multiplex PCR; TCRdb stores just in-frame clones and leaves some out. The sample shows around 80,000 clones, 62% of them seen only once. This chain uses TRBV5-1 with TRBJ2-3; 11 bases align to TRBD2. The TCR sequence derives from a male donor in good health and CMV-seropositive. The sample comprised PBMCs. The CDR3 nucleotides read TGCGCCAGCAGCGAATTAGCGGGAGGGCCTACCCGAACGGGCACAGATACGCAGTATTTT. This gives the protein CASSELAGGPTRTGTDTQYF.